This T cell receptor beta chain was captured in a study of T cell repertoires in cytomegalovirus infection. Between the trimmed V and J ends, which lost 3 bases and 7 bases, there was a span of 9 bases. The CDR3 contains 12 residues. Germline lookup yields CDR1 MDHEN and CDR2 SYDVKM. MiXCR, run by TCRdb on the reads, gives a single entry per CDR3 protein. The sample holds 680,000 or so distinct CDR3 sequences, 35% seen once. The TCR sequence derives from a human donor in good health (CMV status not recorded). Some clones in this sample may be carry-over from other donors' samples. The specimen was PBMCs. The chain recombines TRBV28 with TRBJ1-2; D gene unclear. In nucleotides, the CDR3 is TGTGCCAGCAGTTTCGGAGCGGCTGGCTACACCTTC. Its protein is CASSFGAAGYTF.